Shown below are 23 T cell receptor beta chains from a single sample sequenced in a study of cytomegalovirus exposure and HLA in healthy donors. In the PCR, 60 Vbeta and 13 Jbeta primers were used. Repertoires were generated with immunoSEQ multiplex PCR, while TCRdb's copy carries only in-frame clones and drops some. The sample lists about 200,000 clones, 65% to 80% seen once, with about 1.7% in the top ten. The specimen sequenced was PBMCs. The receptors originated from a man between 50 and 59 years old in good health and CMV-seronegative.

The V gene is TRBV18, the J gene TRBJ2-1; TRBD2 matches 14 bases. In germline, CDR1 is KGHSH, CDR2 LQKENI. V lost 8 bases to trimming and J lost 7 bases; unmatched junction nucleotides: 4. The CDR3 length is 14 residues. The CDR3 DNA sequence: TGTGCCAGCGCGGGACTAGCGGGAGTTAATGAGCAGTTCTTC. Its protein is CASAGLAGVNEQFF. Looking up the rest from reference TRBV18 and TRBJ2-1 gives the full variable domain: NAGVMQNPRHLVRRRGQEARLRCSPMKGHSHVYWYRQLPEEGLKFMVYLQKENIIDESGMPKERFSAEFPKEGPSILRIQQVVRGDSAAYFCASAGLAGVNEQFFGPGTRLTVL.

The chain recombines TRBV19 with TRBJ1-5; 7 bases are shared with TRBD1. Germline lookup yields CDR1 LNHDA and CDR2 SQIVND (reference sequence). The junction had 10 bases not matched to a gene; V was cut back by 7 bases and J by 7 bases. The CDR3 totals 14 residues. CDR3 DNA sequence: TGTGCCAGTATCTCTCAGGGGGGCGGCCAGCCCCAGCATTTT. It codes for CASISQGGGQPQHF.

This clone has only a few counts. The V and J genes are TRBV7-2 and TRBJ2-1; 10 bases are a match to TRBD2. Unmatched junction bases numbered 14, after V lost 3 bases and J lost 6 bases. The length of the CDR3 is 18 residues. Germline V gives CDR1 SGHTA, CDR2 FQGNSA. CDR3 in DNA: TGTGCCAGCAGCTTCCTACGTACAGCGGGAGGGCCGGGCAATGAGCAGTTCTTC. Its protein is CASSFLRTAGGPGNEQFF.

The chain uses TRBV5-1 and TRBJ2-7, with TRBD2 as a possible D gene (7 bases). The V and J ends lost 3 bases and 5 bases respectively, with 18 bases between them. Germline V CDR1 and CDR2: SGHRS, YFSETQ. This CDR3 region has 15 residues. The CDR3 DNA sequence: TGCGCCAGCAGCTCGGGGGGCAGGTCGGGGGACGAGCAGTACTTC. This encodes CASSSGGRSGDEQYF.

V usage is TRBV7-2 and J usage is TRBJ2-7; 7 bases agree with TRBD2. The CDR3 spans 14 residues. J lost 1 base, V lost 3 bases, and 3 bases had no gene match. Per germline, CDR1 SGHTA and CDR2 FQGNSA. CDR3 sequence (DNA): TGTGCCAGCAGCTTGGCTAGCGGTTCCTACGAGCAGTACTTC. This encodes CASSLASGSYEQYF.

The CDR3 sequence: CASSPPTGGNEQYF. The CDR3 nucleotides are TGTGCCAGCTCACCGCCAACAGGGGGCAACGAGCAGTACTTC. The gene calls are TRBV18 and TRBJ2-7; TRBD1 aligns across 9 bases. The V gene end was trimmed by 3 bases and the J gene end by 5 bases; junction bases not matched to a gene: 5. From germline, CDR1 is KGHSH and CDR2 LQKENI. The CDR3 spans 14 residues.

The V and J genes are TRBV14 and TRBJ2-7; 11 positions agree with TRBD1. The CDR3 contains 14 residues. The V segment lost 5 bases and the J segment 5 bases; nucleotides outside the gene matches: 5. The germline CDR1 and CDR2 sequences are SGHDN and FVKESK. The CDR3 is CASSSRTGGDEQYF. The DNA for the CDR3 is TGTGCCAGCAGCTCGCGGACAGGGGGCGACGAGCAGTACTTC.

This chain connects TRBV9 to TRBJ1-1, with 10 bases lining up with TRBD1. Germline CDR1 is SGDLS and CDR2 is YYNGEE. This CDR3 spans 15 amino acids. The junction had 7 bases not matched to a gene; V was cut back by 3 bases and J by 5 bases. Here the CDR3 DNA reads TGTGCCAGCAGCGCAATAGACAGGGGGCAGACTGAAGCTTTCTTT. Encoded protein: CASSAIDRGQTEAFF.

This clone was seen only a few times. V gene TRBV18 combines with J gene TRBJ1-1; D not certain. There are 14 residues in the CDR3. V was shortened by 2 bases and J by 1 base, with 8 bases between the two germline ends. Germline assignment: CDR1 KGHSH and CDR2 LQKENI. CDR3 bases: TGTGCCAGCTCACCAAACCCGGGGAACACTGAAGCTTTCTTT. Its protein product is CASSPNPGNTEAFF.

The chain employs TRBV11-2 and TRBJ2-7; TRBD1 might be the D (6 bases). With 1 base removed from V and 3 bases from J, the gap between germline ends came to 10 bases. Germline-derived CDR1 and CDR2 are SGHAT and FQNNGV. This CDR3 has 14 residues. The CDR3 protein is CASSLVIRGYEQYF. The CDR3 region has the DNA TGTGCCAGCAGCTTAGTAATCAGGGGCTACGAGCAGTACTTC.

J is TRBJ2-3 and V is TRBV13; D remains ambiguous. The CDR3 spans 13 residues. Deletions cut 5 bases from V and 5 bases from J, with 11 bases between. Germline V gives CDR1 PRHDT, CDR2 FYEKMQ (reference sequence). The CDR3 DNA follows: TGTGCCAGCAGCCTCCGGGTGGGAGATACGCAGTATTTT. Amino acid sequence: CASSLRVGDTQYF.

The chain is built from TRBV6-1 and TRBJ1-1; possible D gene TRBD1, 5 bases. The CDR3 covers 15 residues. Germline V lookup: CDR1 MNHNS, CDR2 SASEGT. Trimming removed 5 bases from V and 0 bases from J, with 13 bases in between. The CDR3 sequence: CASSQGVRMNTEAFF. CDR3 nucleotides: TGTGCCAGCAGTCAAGGGGTCAGGATGAACACTGAAGCTTTCTTT.

This chain joins TRBV9 and TRBJ2-1; 14 bases match TRBD2. Germline CDR1 is SGDLS and CDR2 is YYNGEE. CDR3 length: 19 amino acids. V shed 4 bases and J 5 bases; nucleotides not matched to a gene: 14. The CDR3 sequence: CASSLRLAGGPVFDNEQFF. The CDR3 coding sequence is TGTGCCAGCAGCCTCAGACTAGCGGGAGGGCCCGTCTTCGACAATGAGCAGTTCTTC.

This clone is a singleton in its sample. This chain links TRBV7-8 with TRBJ1-6; D perhaps matches TRBD1 (5 bases). V lost 5 bases and J 7 bases, leaving 18 bases between the germline ends. The CDR3 totals 16 residues. CDR1 is SGHVS, CDR2 FQNEAQ, per germline. CDR3 bases: TGTGCCAGCAGCATCCGGGGGGGAACAATAAATTCACCCCTCCACTTT. It encodes CASSIRGGTINSPLHF.

This clone was seen only a few times. V gene TRBV5-1 combines with J gene TRBJ2-2; possible D gene TRBD1, 6 bases. Germline CDR1 reads SGHRS; CDR2 reads YFSETQ. The CDR3 loop spans 17 amino acids. Trimming removed 0 bases at V and 5 bases at J, with 17 bases between. The CDR3 DNA is TGCGCCAGCAGCTTGGATACCGGGACAAGACTGACCGGGGAGCTGTTTTTT. It encodes CASSLDTGTRLTGELFF.

CDR3 nucleotides: TGTGCCAGCACCCCGCGGGGGGTCCGCACCGGGGAGCTGTTTTTT. It is translated as CASTPRGVRTGELFF. This chain links TRBV2 with TRBJ2-2, with 8 bases aligning to TRBD2. Germline CDR1 and CDR2: SNHLY and FYNNEI. V lost 7 bases, J lost 4 bases, and 8 bases stayed unmatched. The CDR3 sequence is 15 residues long.

The V and J genes are TRBV4-1 and TRBJ1-1; D gene unclear. There are 15 residues in the CDR3. Trimming pared 0 bases from V and 2 bases from J, leaving 10 bases between. Germline V lookup: CDR1 MGHRA, CDR2 YSYEKL. The DNA of the CDR3 is TGCGCCAGCAGCCAAGATCGCTGGGCCAACACTGAAGCTTTCTTT. This encodes CASSQDRWANTEAFF.

The chain is built from TRBV27 and TRBJ2-7; 8 positions match TRBD2. This CDR3 has 14 amino acids. Germline V gene data show CDR1 as MNHEY and CDR2 as SMNVEV (reference sequence). V was pared by 2 bases and J by 7 bases, with 7 bases of the junction left unmatched. The chain's CDR3 is CASSLDREGVEQYF. The CDR3, as DNA: TGTGCCAGCAGTTTAGATCGGGAGGGAGTTGAGCAGTACTTC.

About this clone: The same CDR3 arises from other DNA sequences in this sample as well. J is TRBJ2-1 and V is TRBV5-1, with 11 bases identical to TRBD1. This CDR3 is built from 15 residues. Germline V gene data show CDR1 as SGHRS and CDR2 as YFSETQ. The trim removed 4 bases at V and 4 bases at J, leaving 4 bases unmatched. The CDR3 DNA reads TGCGCCAGCAGCCCCGGGACAGGGGGTTACAATGAGCAGTTCTTC. Its translation: CASSPGTGGYNEQFF.

V gene TRBV25-1 combines with J gene TRBJ1-1, with D possibly being TRBD1 (5 bases). The ends were cut back, 5 bases at V and 1 base at J, with 11 bases in the middle. Germline values: CDR1 MGHDK, CDR2 SYGVNS. The CDR3 loop spans 14 amino acids. As DNA, the CDR3 is TGTGCCAGCAGTTCTCTCAGGGCGAACACTGAAGCTTTCTTT. As protein: CASSSLRANTEAFF.

This clone was seen only once. This chain links TRBV11-3 with TRBJ2-1; 7 bases agree with TRBD2. Germline CDR1 SGHNT, CDR2 YENEEA. J was trimmed by 0 bases and V by 2 bases; bases with no gene match: 4. The CDR3 totals 16 residues. CDR3 sequence reads: CASSLSPSGSYNEQFF. In DNA, the CDR3 is TGTGCCAGCAGCTTAAGTCCTAGCGGCTCCTACAATGAGCAGTTCTTC.

This sequence joins TRBV7-2 and TRBJ1-2; TRBD1 might be the D (5 bases). The CDR3 spans 13 residues. The V gene lost 5 bases and the J gene lost 4 bases, with 11 bases spanning the gap. CDR1 is SGHTA, CDR2 FQGNSA, per germline. In DNA form, the CDR3 reads TGTGCCAGCAGCCCCGAAGGGGCCTATGGCTACACCTTC. Its translation: CASSPEGAYGYTF.

This chain joins TRBV19 and TRBJ2-7; 9 bases fit TRBD1. Per the germline V gene, CDR1 is LNHDA and CDR2 is SQIVND (reference sequence). The CDR3 totals 15 residues. Losses at the gene ends were 3 bases for V and 3 bases for J; bases not matched to a gene: 6. The CDR3 loop reads CASSMSGTGRYEQYF. The CDR3 bases are TGTGCCAGTAGTATGTCCGGGACAGGGCGCTACGAGCAGTACTTC.